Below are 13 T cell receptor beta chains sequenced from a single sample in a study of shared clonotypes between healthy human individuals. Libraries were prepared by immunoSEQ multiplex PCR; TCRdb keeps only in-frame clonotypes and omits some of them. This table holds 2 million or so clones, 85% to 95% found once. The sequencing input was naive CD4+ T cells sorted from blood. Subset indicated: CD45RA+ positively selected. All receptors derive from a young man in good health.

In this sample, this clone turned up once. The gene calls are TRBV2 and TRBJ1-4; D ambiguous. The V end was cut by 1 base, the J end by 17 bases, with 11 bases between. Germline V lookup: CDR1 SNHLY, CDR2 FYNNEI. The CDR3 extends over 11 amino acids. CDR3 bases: TGTGCCAGCAGTGAAGGTGCGGACTCTTTTTTT. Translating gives CASSEGADSFF.

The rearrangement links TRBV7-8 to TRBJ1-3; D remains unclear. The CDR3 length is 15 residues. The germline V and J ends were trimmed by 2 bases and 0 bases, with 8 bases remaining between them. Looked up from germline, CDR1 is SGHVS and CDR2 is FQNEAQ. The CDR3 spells CASSLRESSGNTIYF. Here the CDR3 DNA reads TGTGCCAGCAGCTTAAGAGAGAGCTCTGGAAACACCATATATTTT.

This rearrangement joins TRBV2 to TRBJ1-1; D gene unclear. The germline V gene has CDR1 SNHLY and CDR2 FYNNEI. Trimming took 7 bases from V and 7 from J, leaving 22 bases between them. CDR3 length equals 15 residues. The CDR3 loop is CASIPKAGLIREAFF. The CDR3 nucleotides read TGTGCCAGCATTCCGAAGGCAGGTTTAATACGTGAAGCTTTCTTT.

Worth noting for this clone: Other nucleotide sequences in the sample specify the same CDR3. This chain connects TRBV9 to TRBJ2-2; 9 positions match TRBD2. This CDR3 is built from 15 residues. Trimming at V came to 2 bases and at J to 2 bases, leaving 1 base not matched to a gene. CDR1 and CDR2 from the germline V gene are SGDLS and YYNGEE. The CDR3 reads CASSVSGGNTGELFF. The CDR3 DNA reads TGTGCCAGCAGCGTTAGCGGGGGTAACACCGGGGAGCTGTTTTTT.

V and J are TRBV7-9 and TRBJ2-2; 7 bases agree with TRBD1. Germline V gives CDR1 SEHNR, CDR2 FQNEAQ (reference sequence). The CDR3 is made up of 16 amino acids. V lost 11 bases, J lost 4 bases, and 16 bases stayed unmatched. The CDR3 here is CAGDASGTALTGELFF. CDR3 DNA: TGTGCCGGGGATGCGTCCGGGACAGCTCTCACCGGGGAGCTGTTTTTT.

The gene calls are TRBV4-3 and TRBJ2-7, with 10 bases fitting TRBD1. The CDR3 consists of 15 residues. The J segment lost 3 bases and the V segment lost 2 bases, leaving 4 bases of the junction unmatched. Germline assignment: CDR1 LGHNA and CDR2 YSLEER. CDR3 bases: TGCGCCAGCAGCCAAACCGGACAGGGGGGCTACGAGCAGTACTTC. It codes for CASSQTGQGGYEQYF.

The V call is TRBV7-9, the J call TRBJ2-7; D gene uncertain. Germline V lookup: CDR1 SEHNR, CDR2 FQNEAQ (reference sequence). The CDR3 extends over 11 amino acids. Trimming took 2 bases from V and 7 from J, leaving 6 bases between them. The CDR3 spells CASSLKAEQYF. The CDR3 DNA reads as TGTGCCAGCAGCTTAAAAGCGGAGCAGTACTTC.

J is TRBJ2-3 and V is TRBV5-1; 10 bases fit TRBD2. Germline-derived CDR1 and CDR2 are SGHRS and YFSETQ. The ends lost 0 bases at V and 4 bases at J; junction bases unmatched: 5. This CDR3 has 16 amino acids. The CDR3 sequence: CASSLAGLAMADTQYF. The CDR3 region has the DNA TGCGCCAGCAGCTTGGCGGGACTAGCGATGGCAGATACGCAGTATTTT.

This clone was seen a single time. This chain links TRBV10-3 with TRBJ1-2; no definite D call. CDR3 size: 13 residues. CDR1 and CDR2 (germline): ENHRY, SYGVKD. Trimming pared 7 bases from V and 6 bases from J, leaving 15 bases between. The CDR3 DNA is TGTGCCATCACGCAGGCAATGGTCGATGGCTACACCTTC. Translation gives CAITQAMVDGYTF.

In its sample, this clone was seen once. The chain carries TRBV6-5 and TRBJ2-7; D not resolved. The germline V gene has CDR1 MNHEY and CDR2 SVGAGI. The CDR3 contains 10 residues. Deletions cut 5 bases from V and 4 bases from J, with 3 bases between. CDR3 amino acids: CASSRYEQYF. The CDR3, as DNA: TGTGCCAGCAGTCGTTACGAGCAGTACTTC.

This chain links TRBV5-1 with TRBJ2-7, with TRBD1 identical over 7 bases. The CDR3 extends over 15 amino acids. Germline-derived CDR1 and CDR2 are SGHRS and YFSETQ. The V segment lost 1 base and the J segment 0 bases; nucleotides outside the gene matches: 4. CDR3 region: CASSLRDSISYEQYF. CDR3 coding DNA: TGCGCCAGCAGCTTGCGGGACAGCATCTCCTACGAGCAGTACTTC.

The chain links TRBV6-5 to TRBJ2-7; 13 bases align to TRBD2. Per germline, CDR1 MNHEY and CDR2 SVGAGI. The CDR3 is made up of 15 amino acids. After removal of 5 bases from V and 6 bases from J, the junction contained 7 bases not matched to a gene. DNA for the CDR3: TGTGCCAGCAGTCGAGGACTAGCGGGAGTCGGCGAGCAGTACTTC. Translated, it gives CASSRGLAGVGEQYF.

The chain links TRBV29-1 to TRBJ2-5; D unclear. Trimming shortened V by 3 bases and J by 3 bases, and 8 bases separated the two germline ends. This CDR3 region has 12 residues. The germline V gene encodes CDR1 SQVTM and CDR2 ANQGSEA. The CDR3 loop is CSVDPWKETQYF. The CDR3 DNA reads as TGCAGCGTTGATCCTTGGAAAGAGACCCAGTACTTC.